This TCR beta chain was documented in a study of response to subunit inactivated influenza vaccine. This clonotype was detected many times. Its matching antigen is unknown. V was cut by 6 bases and J by 9 bases, with 15 bases left in between. CDR3 size: 13 residues. The germline V gene encodes CDR1 SNHLY and CDR2 FYNNEI. Using its own MiXCR run on the RT-PCR reads, TCRdb lists one record per CDR3 protein. The table includes hundreds of thousands of distinct CDR3 sequences, around a sixth detected once. Broader study findings: A suggestion made by the authors is that each seasonal influenza vaccination recruits few new T cells.

This clonotype was sampled from a man aged 45 to 65 who received an inactivated influenza vaccine. This chain connects TRBV2 to TRBJ2-1, with D possibly TRBD2 on 6 matching bases. The specimen comprised PBMCs from blood, sampled about 13 days after vaccination. The CDR3 sequence: CASRRTINGEQFF. Written as DNA, the CDR3 is TGTGCCAGCAGAAGGACTATCAACGGTGAGCAGTTCTTC.